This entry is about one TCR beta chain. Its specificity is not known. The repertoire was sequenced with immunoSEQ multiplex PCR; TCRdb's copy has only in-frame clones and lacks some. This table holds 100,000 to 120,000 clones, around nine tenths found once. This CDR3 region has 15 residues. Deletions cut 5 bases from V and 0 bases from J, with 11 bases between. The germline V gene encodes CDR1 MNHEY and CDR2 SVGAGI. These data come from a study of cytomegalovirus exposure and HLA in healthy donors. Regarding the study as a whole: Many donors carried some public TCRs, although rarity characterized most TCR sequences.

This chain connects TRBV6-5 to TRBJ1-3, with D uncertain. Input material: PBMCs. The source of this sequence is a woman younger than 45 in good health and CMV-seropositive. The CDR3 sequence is CASSTGFSSGNTIYF. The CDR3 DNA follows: TGTGCCAGCAGTACGGGATTCAGCTCTGGAAACACCATATATTTT.